The rows below give T cell receptor beta chains drawn from one sample of a study of blood T cell repertoires in COVID-19. The repertoire was sequenced with immunoSEQ multiplex PCR; TCRdb's copy has only in-frame clones and lacks some. The sample has hundreds of thousands of clones; over 80% are singletons. The sample was peripheral blood. Source of these receptors: a woman aged 45-60 years with COVID-19, enrolled during active disease. Both conserved end residues are part of each CDR3. D genes are given only for firm matches. Only part of the rows carry a size: once, few, many, or a class if the clone is expanded.

abundance	d_gene	v_gene	j_gene	CDR3nt	CDR3aa
.	.	TRBV4-3	TRBJ2-3	TGCGCCAGCAGCCACGGGAGAGCTGGAGATACGCAGTATTTT	CASSHGRAGDTQYF
.	.	TRBV5-1	TRBJ1-2	TGCGCCAGCAGCTTGGGTCGGGGGTCGAACTATGGCTACACCTTC	CASSLGRGSNYGYTF
.	.	TRBV11-3	TRBJ2-1	TGTGCCAGCAGCAACCATTTGCGGGATGAGCAGTTCTTC	CASSNHLRDEQFF
.	TRBD1	TRBV18	TRBJ2-1	TGTGCCAGCTCACCAAGGACAGGGGCCTACAATGAGCAGTTCTTC	CASSPRTGAYNEQFF
once	TRBD1	TRBV15	TRBJ1-2	TGTGCCACCAGCAGAGCTCAGGGGGCCGATGGCTACACCTTC	CATSRAQGADGYTF
.	TRBD1	TRBV6-6	TRBJ1-2	TGTGCCAGCAGGTCGACAGGGGGCGGCTATGGCTACACCTTC	CASRSTGGGYGYTF
.	.	TRBV4-2	TRBJ2-2	TGTGCCAGCAGCCAAGAAGGGGGGGCCACGAACACCGGGGAGCTGTTTTTT	CASSQEGGATNTGELFF
once	TRBD2	TRBV19	TRBJ2-7	TGTGCCAGTAGTATTCGGACTAGCGGGAGGCGCTCCTACGAGCAGTACTTC	CASSIRTSGRRSYEQYF
.	TRBD1	TRBV5-1	TRBJ2-5	TGCGCCAGCAGCAGGGGTCGGCAGGGGGATCGTCAAGAGACCCAGTACTTC	CASSRGRQGDRQETQYF
.	.	TRBV6-1	TRBJ1-6	TGTGCCAGCAGTGAAAGGGGCCTAAATTCACCCCTCCACTTT	CASSERGLNSPLHF
.	TRBD1	TRBV27	TRBJ1-5	TGTGCCAGCAGTGCCAGGGGGGTGGAGCCCCAGCATTTT	CASSARGVEPQHF
.	.	TRBV5-1	TRBJ2-2	TGCGCCAGCAGAGGGGGCACCGGGGAGCTGTTTTTT	CASRGGTGELFF
.	.	TRBV7-2	TRBJ2-1	TGTGCCAGCAGCTTGCTGGGCCCCCCCTACAATGAGCAGTTCTTC	CASSLLGPPYNEQFF
.	TRBD1	TRBV7-3	TRBJ1-1	TGTGCCAGCAGCCCTCAGGGGGCCCAGAACACTGAAGCTTTCTTT	CASSPQGAQNTEAFF
.	.	TRBV3-1/TRBV3-2	TRBJ1-1	TGTGCCAGCAGCCAAGTACAGGGAACTGAAGCTTTCTTT	CASSQVQGTEAFF
.	TRBD1	TRBV10-1	TRBJ2-1	TGCGCCAGCAGCTCTCCGGGACAGCCCGGTAATGAGCAGTTCTTC	CASSSPGQPGNEQFF
.	TRBD1	TRBV30	TRBJ1-6	TGTGCCTGGACCTCGACAGGGGGAATTAATTCACCCCTCCACTTT	CAWTSTGGINSPLHF
many	.	TRBV3-1/TRBV3-2	TRBJ1-1	TGTGCCAGCAGCCAAGATAGCAACAGGTTCTACGAGGTAGCTTTCTTT	CASSQDSNRFYEVAFF
.	TRBD2	TRBV15	TRBJ2-7	TGTGCCACCAGCAGAGTCGCGGGGGGCGAGCAGTACTTC	CATSRVAGGEQYF
.	TRBD1	TRBV19	TRBJ2-1	TGTGCCGCCTCCTGGACAGGGGGAAATGAGCAGTTCTTC	CAASWTGGNEQFF
.	TRBD2	TRBV9	TRBJ2-7	TGTGCCAGCAGCACCCAGCGGGAGATCTACGAGCAGTACTTC	CASSTQREIYEQYF
.	.	TRBV5-8	TRBJ2-7	TGTGCCAGCAGCCGAAGGGACTTATTGAGTGGGGACGAGCAGTACTTC	CASSRRDLLSGDEQYF
few	TRBD2	TRBV25-1	TRBJ2-1	TGTGCCAGCAGTTTTAGCGGGAGTTATAATGAGCAGTTCTTC	CASSFSGSYNEQFF
.	TRBD2	TRBV10-1	TRBJ2-1	TGCGCCAGCAGTACTACCCGGACTAGACAGTTCTTC	CASSTTRTRQFF
.	TRBD1	TRBV3-1/TRBV3-2	TRBJ2-7	TGTGCCAGCAGCCAAGTCAGGACAGGCCCGTACGAGCAGTACTTC	CASSQVRTGPYEQYF
.	.	TRBV7-9	TRBJ2-1	TGTGCCAGCAGCCAGCCCTCTCTAGGCGCTAATGAGCAGTTCTTC	CASSQPSLGANEQFF
.	.	TRBV27	TRBJ1-2	TGTGCCAGCAGTCAAAGGGGCCTATATGGCTACACCTTC	CASSQRGLYGYTF
.	TRBD2	TRBV5-1	TRBJ2-3	TGCGCCAGCAGCGGGTCCCCTCTAGCGGGAGGCGGAGATACGCAGTATTTT	CASSGSPLAGGGDTQYF
.	.	TRBV7-2	TRBJ1-6	TGTGCCAGCAGCTTCAGGGTATGGGATAATTCACCCCTCCACTTT	CASSFRVWDNSPLHF
.	.	TRBV23-1	TRBJ2-7	TGCGCCAGCCTCCCTGATCCCACAGATTCCTACGAGCAGTACTTC	CASLPDPTDSYEQYF
.	.	TRBV6-6	TRBJ2-5	TGTGCCAGCAGGAAGACACGTAAAGAAGAGACCCAGTACTTC	CASRKTRKEETQYF
once	TRBD1	TRBV7-3	TRBJ2-5	TGTGCCAGCAGCTTAGGAGGGACAGGGTTAGAGACCCAGTACTTC	CASSLGGTGLETQYF
.	TRBD1	TRBV6-4	TRBJ2-5	TGTGCCAGCACCCACCGTCCCGGGACAGGGGCGAAAGAGACCCAGTACTTC	CASTHRPGTGAKETQYF
.	TRBD2	TRBV19	TRBJ2-3	TGTGCCAGTAACGGTATGGCGGGAGGGAGGGGAGATACGCAGTATTTT	CASNGMAGGRGDTQYF
.	TRBD1	TRBV29-1	TRBJ1-2	TGCAGCATACCGGACAGGGGCAACGCCTATGGCTACACCTTC	CSIPDRGNAYGYTF
.	.	TRBV11-2	TRBJ2-3	TGTGCCAGCAGTATTCGGGAGACTAGTAGAACAGATACGCAGTATTTT	CASSIRETSRTDTQYF
.	.	TRBV11-3	TRBJ1-1	TGTGCCAGCAGCTTAGAGTCTAATTCTGAAGCTTTCTTT	CASSLESNSEAFF
.	.	TRBV5-8	TRBJ2-3	TGTGCCAGCAGCTTGTCAGTTCAGAGCACAGATACGCAGTATTTT	CASSLSVQSTDTQYF
.	TRBD1	TRBV29-1	TRBJ1-2	TGCAGCGGGAACAGGGGGAACTATGGCTACACCTTC	CSGNRGNYGYTF
.	.	TRBV2	TRBJ2-5	TGTGCCAGCAGTGAAGCAAACTATGGAGAGACCCAGTACTTC	CASSEANYGETQYF
once	.	TRBV11-1	TRBJ1-1	TGTGCCAGCAGCACCTGGACAGACCTCACTGAAGCTTTCTTT	CASSTWTDLTEAFF
.	TRBD1	TRBV6-6	TRBJ1-3	TGTGCCAGCAGCTCGGGACAGAAGGGCCCCATATATTTT	CASSSGQKGPIYF
few	TRBD2	TRBV12-3/TRBV12-4	TRBJ2-1	TGTGCCAGCAGCCCCAGCGGGAGGCCCCAGTTCTTC	CASSPSGRPQFF
.	.	TRBV7-2	TRBJ2-2	TGTGCCAGCAGCTGGGCGACATTTACCGGGGAGCTGTTTTTT	CASSWATFTGELFF
.	TRBD2	TRBV5-4	TRBJ2-1	TGTGCCAGCAGCTTGAGGGGAGGGCGAACTGAGCAGTTCTTC	CASSLRGGRTEQFF
many	TRBD2	TRBV6-4	TRBJ2-1	TGTGCCAGCAGTGACTCGGGCGGGAGGGCCACTGAGCAGTTCTTC	CASSDSGGRATEQFF
.	TRBD1	TRBV6-4	TRBJ2-7	TGTGCCAGCAGTGACTCGGCAGGGGACAGCGAGCAGTACTTC	CASSDSAGDSEQYF
.	TRBD2	TRBV5-4	TRBJ2-7	TGTGCCAGCAGCTTGGCCGGGAGGGGGAGCTACGAGCAGTACTTC	CASSLAGRGSYEQYF
.	TRBD2	TRBV4-2	TRBJ2-1	TGTGCCAGCAGCCAAGTCACCGGGAGGAGCTCCTACAATGAGCAGTTCTTC	CASSQVTGRSSYNEQFF
once	.	TRBV13	TRBJ2-7	TGTGCCAGCAGCGTCGGGAGTCTCCGGTCCTACGAGCAGTACTTC	CASSVGSLRSYEQYF
.	.	TRBV19	TRBJ1-5	TGTGCCAGTCAGATCGGGGACATCTGGCTCAATCAGCCCCAGCATTTT	CASQIGDIWLNQPQHF
.	.	TRBV6-1	TRBJ2-7	TGTGCCAGCAGTGAGCAGGGCTACGAGCAGTACTTC	CASSEQGYEQYF
.	TRBD2	TRBV5-1	TRBJ2-2	TGCGCCAGCAGCTTTGGACTAGCGGGAGTCGCCGGGGAGCTGTTTTTT	CASSFGLAGVAGELFF